This T cell receptor beta chain stems from a study of long-term antiretroviral therapy in people with HIV. Study-wide findings and caveats: Repertoire composition at all time points was dominated by clones that had expanded before ART. For ART adherence, viral resistance and therapy changes, no data were available. Versus controls, repertoires in people with HIV had narrower CDR3 length ranges.

It was version v3.0 of the immunoSEQ assay that was run at survey level. The repertoire was sequenced with immunoSEQ multiplex PCR; TCRdb's copy has only in-frame clones and lacks some. The sample includes approximately 10,000 clones, around 84% of them seen just once. A note on this clone: Its antigen is undetermined.

Germline V gene sequence: CDR1 MDHEN, CDR2 SYDVKM. This CDR3 comprises 14 residues. V was trimmed by 4 bases and J by 0 bases, leaving 7 bases between them. The clonotype was recovered from a man over 45 with HIV. The rearrangement joins TRBV28 to TRBJ1-3; no clear D gene. The sample was unsorted PBMCs, taken less than 7.5 years after starting antiretroviral therapy. CDR3 loop: CASSSGNSGNTIYF. The CDR3 coding sequence is TGTGCCAGCAGTTCGGGAAACTCTGGAAACACCATATATTTT.